This TCR beta chain originates from a study of metastatic and nonmetastatic thyroid tumors. Study-wide results and limits: Reported TCR beta diversity, measured in blood and tumor, was significantly higher for malignant thyroid tumors than for benign nodules.

As for this clone: As yet, its antigen is unknown.

The V gene's germline CDR1 is DFQATT and CDR2 SNEGSKA (reference sequence). This CDR3 has 15 amino acids. The germline V and J ends were trimmed by 4 bases and 4 bases, with 17 bases remaining between them. Original handling: The study took CDR3 differences across clinicopathological groups and made a distant-metastasis classifier for papillary thyroid cancer from them. MiXCR re-clonotyped the PCR reads for TCRdb. TCRdb's processing, not the study's, gives the V and J calls here. The sample contains about 30,000 clones, 25% to 35% of which appear only once. There were no patients who had received any treatment before thyroid surgery.

The J gene is TRBJ2-1, the V gene TRBV20-1; no definite D call. This receptor was taken from a female donor with papillary thyroid cancer or a benign thyroid nodule (not recorded which). Some clones in this sample may be carry-over from other donors' samples. Material: blood. The CDR3 here is CSANAPVSFYNEQFF. The CDR3 region has the DNA TGCAGTGCTAATGCCCCAGTTAGTTTTTACAATGAGCAGTTCTTC.